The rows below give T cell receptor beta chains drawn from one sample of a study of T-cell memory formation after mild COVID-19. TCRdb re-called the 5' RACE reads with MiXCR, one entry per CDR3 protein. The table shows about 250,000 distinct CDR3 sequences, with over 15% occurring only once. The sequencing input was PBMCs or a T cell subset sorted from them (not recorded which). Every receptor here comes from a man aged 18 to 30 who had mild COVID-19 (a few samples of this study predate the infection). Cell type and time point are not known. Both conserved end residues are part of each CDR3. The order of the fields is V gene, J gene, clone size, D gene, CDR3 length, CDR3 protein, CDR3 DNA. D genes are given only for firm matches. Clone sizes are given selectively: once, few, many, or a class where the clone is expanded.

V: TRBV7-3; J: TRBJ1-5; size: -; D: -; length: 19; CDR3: CASRPGRQSILGPVGPQHF; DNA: TGTGCCAGCAGACCGGGACGGCAGTCGATTTTGGGGCCGGTAGGGCCCCAGCATTTT
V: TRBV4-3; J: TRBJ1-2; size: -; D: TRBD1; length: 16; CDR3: CASSQDLGQGEYGYTF; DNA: TGCGCCAGCAGCCAAGATCTAGGACAGGGTGAATATGGCTACACCTTC
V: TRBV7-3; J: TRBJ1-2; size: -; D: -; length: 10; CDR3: CASSPDGDTF; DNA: TGTGCCAGCAGCCCCGACGGCGACACCTTC
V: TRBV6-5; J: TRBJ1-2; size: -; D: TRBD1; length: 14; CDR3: CASSKSGGYYGYTF; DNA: TGTGCCAGCAGTAAATCAGGGGGATACTATGGCTACACCTTC
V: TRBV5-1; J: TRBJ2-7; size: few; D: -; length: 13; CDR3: CASSLLSDYEQYF; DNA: TGCGCCAGCAGCTTGCTGTCAGACTACGAGCAGTACTTC
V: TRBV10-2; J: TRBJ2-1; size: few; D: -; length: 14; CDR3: CASTRMSGYNQQFF; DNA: TGCGCCAGCACCCGCATGAGCGGGTACAATCAGCAGTTCTTC
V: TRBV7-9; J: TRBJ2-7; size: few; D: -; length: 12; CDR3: CASSTAPYEQYF; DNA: TGTGCCAGCAGCACCGCCCCCTACGAGCAGTACTTC
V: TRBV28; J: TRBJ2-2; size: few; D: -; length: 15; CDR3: CASRNRVEGAGELFF; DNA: TGTGCCAGCAGAAACAGGGTGGAGGGCGCCGGGGAGCTGTTTTTT
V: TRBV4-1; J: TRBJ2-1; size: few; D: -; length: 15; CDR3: CASSQYGPIYNEQFF; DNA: TGCGCCAGCAGCCAATACGGACCTATATACAATGAGCAGTTCTTC
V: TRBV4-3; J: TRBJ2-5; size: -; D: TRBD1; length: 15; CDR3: CASSQVQGAGETQYF; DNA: TGCGCCAGCAGCCAAGTTCAGGGGGCTGGGGAGACCCAGTACTTC
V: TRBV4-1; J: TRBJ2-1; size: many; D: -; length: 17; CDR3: CASSHEPTGSRGLGQFF; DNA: TGCGCCAGCAGCCACGAACCGACAGGATCGCGGGGGCTTGGGCAGTTCTTC
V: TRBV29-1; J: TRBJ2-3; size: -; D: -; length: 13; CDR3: CSVDPLVADTQYF; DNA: TGCAGCGTTGATCCCCTAGTGGCAGATACGCAGTATTTT
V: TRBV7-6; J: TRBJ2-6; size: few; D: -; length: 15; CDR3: CASSSVSSGANVLTF; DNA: TGTGCCAGCAGCTCGGTGTCCTCTGGGGCCAACGTCCTGACTTTC
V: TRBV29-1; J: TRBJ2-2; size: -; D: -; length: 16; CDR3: CSVEDFGRVDTGELFF; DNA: TGCAGCGTTGAAGATTTTGGCAGGGTGGACACCGGGGAGCTGTTTTTT
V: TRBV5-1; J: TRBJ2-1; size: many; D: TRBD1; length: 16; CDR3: CASSRTGTGSYNEQFF; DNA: TGCGCCAGCAGCCGGACCGGGACAGGGAGCTACAATGAGCAGTTCTTC
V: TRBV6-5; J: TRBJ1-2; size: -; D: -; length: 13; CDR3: CASSYRLGRGYTF; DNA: TGTGCCAGCAGTTACCGCTTGGGGAGAGGCTACACCTTC
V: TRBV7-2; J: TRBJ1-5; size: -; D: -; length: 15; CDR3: CASSSQGLSNQPQHF; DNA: TGTGCCAGCAGTTCACAGGGACTTAGCAATCAGCCCCAGCATTTT
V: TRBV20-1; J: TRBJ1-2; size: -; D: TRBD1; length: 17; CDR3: CSATADRPGGGVYGYTF; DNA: TGCAGTGCTACGGCGGACAGGCCGGGGGGGGGTGTCTATGGCTACACCTTC
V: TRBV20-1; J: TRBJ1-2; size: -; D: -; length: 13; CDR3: CSAAAATGYGYTF; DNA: TGCAGTGCCGCCGCAGCTACGGGGTATGGCTACACCTTC
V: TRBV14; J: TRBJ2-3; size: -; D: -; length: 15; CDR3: CASSPEPRFTDTQYF; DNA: TGTGCCAGCAGCCCGGAACCCAGATTCACAGATACGCAGTATTTT
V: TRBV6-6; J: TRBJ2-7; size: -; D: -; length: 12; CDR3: CASSYLEYEQYF; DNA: TGTGCCAGCAGTTATCTGGAGTACGAGCAGTACTTC
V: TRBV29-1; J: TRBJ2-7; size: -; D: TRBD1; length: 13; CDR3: CSAWDRGKYEQYF; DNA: TGCAGCGCCTGGGACAGGGGAAAATACGAGCAGTACTTC
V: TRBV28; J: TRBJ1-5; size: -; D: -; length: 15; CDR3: CASSLEGFTLLAQHF; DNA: TGTGCCAGCAGTTTGGAGGGGTTTACTTTACTAGCCCAGCATTTT
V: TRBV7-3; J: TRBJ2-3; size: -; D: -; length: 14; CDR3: CASSLRGPGDAQYF; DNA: TGTGCCAGCAGCTTACGGGGGCCGGGAGATGCGCAGTATTTT
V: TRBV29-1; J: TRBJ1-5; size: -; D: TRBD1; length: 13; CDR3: CSVEDRGQGPQHF; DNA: TGCAGCGTTGAGGACAGGGGGCAGGGGCCCCAGCATTTT
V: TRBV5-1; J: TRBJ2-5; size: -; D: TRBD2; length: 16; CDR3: CASSSGTSGGPGTQYF; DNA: TGCGCCAGCAGCTCCGGGACTAGCGGGGGTCCCGGGACCCAGTACTTC
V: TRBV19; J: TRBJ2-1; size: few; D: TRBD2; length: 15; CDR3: CASTQTGLAGVEQFF; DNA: TGTGCCAGTACCCAAACCGGGCTAGCGGGGGTTGAGCAGTTCTTC
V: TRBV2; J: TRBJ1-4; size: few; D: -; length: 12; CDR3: CASTYTGGKLFF; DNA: TGTGCCAGCACTTACACGGGCGGAAAACTGTTTTTT
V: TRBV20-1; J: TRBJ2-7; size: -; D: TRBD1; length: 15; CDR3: CSASRGQGASYEQYF; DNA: TGCAGTGCTAGTAGGGGGCAGGGGGCCTCCTACGAGCAGTACTTC
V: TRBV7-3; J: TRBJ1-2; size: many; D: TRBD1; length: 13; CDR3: CASSQGTGYGYTF; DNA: TGTGCCAGCAGCCAAGGGACAGGCTATGGCTACACCTTC
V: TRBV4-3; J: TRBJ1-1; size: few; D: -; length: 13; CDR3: CASSRVGGTEAFF; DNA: TGCGCCAGCAGCCGCGTCGGGGGGACTGAAGCTTTCTTT
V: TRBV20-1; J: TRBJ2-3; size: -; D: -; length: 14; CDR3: CSARDFIRTDTQYF; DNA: TGCAGTGCTAGAGACTTCATCCGCACAGATACGCAGTATTTT
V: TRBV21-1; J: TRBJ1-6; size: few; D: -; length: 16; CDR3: CASSKGMSSYNSPLHF; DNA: TGTGCCAGCAGCAAGGGAATGAGCTCCTATAATTCACCCCTCCACTTT
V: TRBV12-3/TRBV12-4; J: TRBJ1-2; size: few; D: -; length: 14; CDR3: CASTRQQRNYGYTF; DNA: TGTGCCAGCACTAGACAGCAGCGAAACTATGGCTACACCTTC
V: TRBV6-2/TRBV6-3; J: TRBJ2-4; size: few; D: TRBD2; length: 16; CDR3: CASSYRLAGGRNIQYF; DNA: TGTGCCAGCAGTTATCGACTAGCGGGGGGACGAAACATTCAGTACTTC
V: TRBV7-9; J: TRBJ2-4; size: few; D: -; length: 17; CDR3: CASSDQKAGTAKNIQYF; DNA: TGTGCCAGCAGCGATCAGAAAGCCGGGACAGCCAAAAACATTCAGTACTTC
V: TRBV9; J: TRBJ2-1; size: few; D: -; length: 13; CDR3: CASSVAGYNEQFF; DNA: TGTGCCAGCAGCGTAGCGGGTTACAATGAGCAGTTCTTC
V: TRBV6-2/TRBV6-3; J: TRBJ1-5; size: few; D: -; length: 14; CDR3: CASSPRQWNQPQHF; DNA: TGTGCCAGCAGTCCACGACAGTGGAATCAGCCCCAGCATTTT
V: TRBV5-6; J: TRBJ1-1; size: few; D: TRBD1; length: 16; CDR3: CASRYGGGLMNTEAFF; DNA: TGTGCCAGCAGGTATGGAGGGGGCTTGATGAACACTGAAGCTTTCTTT
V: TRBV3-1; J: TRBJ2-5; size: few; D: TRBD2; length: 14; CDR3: CASSKSGVLETQYF; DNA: TGTGCCAGCAGCAAGAGCGGGGTGCTGGAGACCCAGTACTTC
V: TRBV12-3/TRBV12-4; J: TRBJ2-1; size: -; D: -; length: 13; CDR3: CASSLQPNNEQFF; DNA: TGTGCCAGCAGTTTACAGCCGAACAATGAGCAGTTCTTC
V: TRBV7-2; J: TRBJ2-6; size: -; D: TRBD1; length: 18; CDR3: CASSLSTGPSAGANVLTF; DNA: TGTGCCAGCAGCCTTTCGACAGGGCCATCCGCTGGGGCCAACGTCCTGACTTTC
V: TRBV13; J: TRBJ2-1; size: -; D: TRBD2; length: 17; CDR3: CASSLRLAGGSYNEQFF; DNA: TGTGCCAGCAGCCTAAGACTAGCGGGGGGCTCCTACAATGAGCAGTTCTTC
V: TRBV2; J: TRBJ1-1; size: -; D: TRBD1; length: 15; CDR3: CASSLQGIKDTEAFF; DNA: TGTGCCAGCAGTCTACAGGGGATTAAGGACACTGAAGCTTTCTTT
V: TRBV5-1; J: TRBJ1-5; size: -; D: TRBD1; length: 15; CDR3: CASSEGTGATQPQHF; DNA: TGCGCCAGCAGTGAGGGGACAGGGGCAACTCAGCCCCAGCATTTT
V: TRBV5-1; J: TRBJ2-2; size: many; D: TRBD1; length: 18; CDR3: CASSSATGGAFQTGELFF; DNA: TGCGCCAGCAGCTCCGCGACAGGGGGCGCGTTCCAGACCGGGGAGCTGTTTTTT
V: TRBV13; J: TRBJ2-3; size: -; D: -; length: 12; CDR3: CASSPWAHTQYF; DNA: TGTGCCAGCAGCCCCTGGGCCCATACGCAGTATTTT
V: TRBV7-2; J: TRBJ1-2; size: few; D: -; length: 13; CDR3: CASTSGFVDGYTF; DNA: TGTGCCAGCACCTCAGGGTTCGTCGATGGCTACACCTTC
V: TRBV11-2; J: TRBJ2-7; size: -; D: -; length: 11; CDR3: CASSPGFEQYF; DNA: TGTGCCAGCAGCCCAGGTTTCGAGCAGTACTTC